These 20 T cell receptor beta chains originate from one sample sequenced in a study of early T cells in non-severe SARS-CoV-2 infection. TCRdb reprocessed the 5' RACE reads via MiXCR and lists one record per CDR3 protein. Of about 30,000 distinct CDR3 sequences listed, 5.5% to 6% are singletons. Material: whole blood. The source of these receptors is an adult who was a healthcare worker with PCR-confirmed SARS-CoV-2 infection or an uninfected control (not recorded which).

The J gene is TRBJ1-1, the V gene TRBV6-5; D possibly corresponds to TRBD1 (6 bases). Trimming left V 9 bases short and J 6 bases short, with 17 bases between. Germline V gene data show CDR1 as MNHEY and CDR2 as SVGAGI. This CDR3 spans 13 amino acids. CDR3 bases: TGTGCCAGTACAGGGACGGTAAACTCTGAAGCTTTCTTT. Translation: CASTGTVNSEAFF.

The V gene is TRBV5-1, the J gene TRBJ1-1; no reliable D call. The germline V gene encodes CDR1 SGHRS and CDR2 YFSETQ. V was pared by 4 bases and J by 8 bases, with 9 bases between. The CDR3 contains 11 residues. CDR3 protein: CASSGYDEAFF. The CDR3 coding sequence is TGCGCCAGCAGCGGCTACGACGAAGCTTTCTTT.

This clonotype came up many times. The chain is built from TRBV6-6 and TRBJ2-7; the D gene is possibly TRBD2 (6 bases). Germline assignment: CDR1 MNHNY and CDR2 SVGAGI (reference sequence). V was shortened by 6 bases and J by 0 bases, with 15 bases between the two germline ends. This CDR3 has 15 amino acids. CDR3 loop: CASSPGTRSSYEQYF. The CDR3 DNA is TGTGCCAGCAGCCCCGGGACTCGTAGCTCCTACGAGCAGTACTTC.

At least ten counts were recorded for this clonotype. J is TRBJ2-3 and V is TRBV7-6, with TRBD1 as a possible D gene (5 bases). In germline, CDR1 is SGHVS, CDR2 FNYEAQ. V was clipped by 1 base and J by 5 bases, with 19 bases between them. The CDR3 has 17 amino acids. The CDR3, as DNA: TGTGCCAGCAGCTTAGGGTCGACAGTAAAGACAGAAGATACGCAGTATTTT. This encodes CASSLGSTVKTEDTQYF.

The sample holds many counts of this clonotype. CDR3 residues: CAWALQGDYGYTF. Here the CDR3 DNA reads TGTGCCTGGGCACTACAGGGGGACTATGGCTACACCTTC. This chain links TRBV30 with TRBJ1-2; the match to TRBD1 covers 8 bases. The CDR3 is made up of 13 amino acids. J lost 3 bases, V lost 5 bases, and 5 bases had no gene match. Germline V gives CDR1 GTSNPN, CDR2 SVGIG (reference sequence).

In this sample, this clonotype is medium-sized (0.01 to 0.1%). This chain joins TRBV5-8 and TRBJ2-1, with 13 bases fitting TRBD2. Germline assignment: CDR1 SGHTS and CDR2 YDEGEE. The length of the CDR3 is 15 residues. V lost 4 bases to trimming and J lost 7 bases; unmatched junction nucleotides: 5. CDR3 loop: CASSRGTSGTNEQFF. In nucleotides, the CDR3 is TGTGCCAGCAGCCGGGGGACTAGCGGGACGAATGAGCAGTTCTTC.

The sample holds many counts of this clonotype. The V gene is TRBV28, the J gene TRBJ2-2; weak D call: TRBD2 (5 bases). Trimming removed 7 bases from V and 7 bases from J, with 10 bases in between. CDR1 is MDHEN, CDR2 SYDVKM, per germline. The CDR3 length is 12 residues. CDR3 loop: CASNVGSGELFF. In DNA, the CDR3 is TGTGCCAGCAACGTGGGGAGCGGGGAGCTGTTTTTT.

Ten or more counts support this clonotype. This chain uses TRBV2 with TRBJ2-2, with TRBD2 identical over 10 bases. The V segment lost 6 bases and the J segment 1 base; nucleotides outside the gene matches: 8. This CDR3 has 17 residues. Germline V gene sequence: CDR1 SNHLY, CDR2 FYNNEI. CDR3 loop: CASRKTTSGLNTGELFF. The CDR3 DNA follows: TGTGCCAGCAGGAAGACGACTAGCGGGCTGAACACCGGGGAGCTGTTTTTT.

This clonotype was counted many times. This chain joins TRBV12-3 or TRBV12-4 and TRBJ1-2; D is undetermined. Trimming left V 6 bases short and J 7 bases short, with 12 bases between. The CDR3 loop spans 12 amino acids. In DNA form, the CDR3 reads TGTGCCAGCAGAAAGGGTGGAGGTGGCTACACCTTC. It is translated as CASRKGGGGYTF.

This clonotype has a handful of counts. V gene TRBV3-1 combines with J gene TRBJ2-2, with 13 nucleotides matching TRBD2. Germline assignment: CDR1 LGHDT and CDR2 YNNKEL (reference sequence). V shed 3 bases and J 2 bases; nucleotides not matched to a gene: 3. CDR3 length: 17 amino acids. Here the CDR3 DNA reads TGTGCCAGCAGCCAGGGACTAGCGGGGACCAACACCGGGGAGCTGTTTTTT. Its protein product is CASSQGLAGTNTGELFF.

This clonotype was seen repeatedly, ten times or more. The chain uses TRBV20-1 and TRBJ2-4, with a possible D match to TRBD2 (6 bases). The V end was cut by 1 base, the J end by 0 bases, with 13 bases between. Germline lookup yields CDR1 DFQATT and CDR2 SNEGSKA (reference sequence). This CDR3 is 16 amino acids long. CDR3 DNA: TGCAGTGCTAGAGGGATCGGGACTTTAGCCAAAAACATTCAGTACTTC. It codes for CSARGIGTLAKNIQYF.

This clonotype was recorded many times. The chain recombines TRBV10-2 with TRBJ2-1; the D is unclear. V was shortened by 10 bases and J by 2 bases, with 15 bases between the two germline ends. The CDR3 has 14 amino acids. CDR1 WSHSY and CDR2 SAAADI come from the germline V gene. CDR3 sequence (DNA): TGCGCCAACAACAAAGCGACCCCCTACAATGAGCAGTTCTTC. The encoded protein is CANNKATPYNEQFF.

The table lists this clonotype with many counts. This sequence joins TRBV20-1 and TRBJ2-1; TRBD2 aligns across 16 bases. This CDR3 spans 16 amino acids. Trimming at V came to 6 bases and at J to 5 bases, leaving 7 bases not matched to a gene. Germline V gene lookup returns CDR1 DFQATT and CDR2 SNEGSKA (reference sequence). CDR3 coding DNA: TGCAGTGCCCCAGGGACTAGCGGGAGGGCACACAATGAGCAGTTCTTC. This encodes CSAPGTSGRAHNEQFF.

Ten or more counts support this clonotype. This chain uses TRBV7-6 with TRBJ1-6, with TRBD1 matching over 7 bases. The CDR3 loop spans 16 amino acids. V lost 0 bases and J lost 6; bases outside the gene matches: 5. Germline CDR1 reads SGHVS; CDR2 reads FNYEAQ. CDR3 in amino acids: CASSLAQGVGNSPLHF. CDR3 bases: TGTGCCAGCAGCTTAGCTCAGGGGGTTGGTAATTCACCCCTCCACTTT.

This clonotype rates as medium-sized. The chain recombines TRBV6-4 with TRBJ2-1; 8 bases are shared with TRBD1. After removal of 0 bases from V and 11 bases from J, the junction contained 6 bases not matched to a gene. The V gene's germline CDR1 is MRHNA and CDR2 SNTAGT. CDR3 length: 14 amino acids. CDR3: CASSDSTGGDQQFF. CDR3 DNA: TGTGCCAGCAGTGACTCTACAGGGGGAGACCAGCAGTTCTTC.

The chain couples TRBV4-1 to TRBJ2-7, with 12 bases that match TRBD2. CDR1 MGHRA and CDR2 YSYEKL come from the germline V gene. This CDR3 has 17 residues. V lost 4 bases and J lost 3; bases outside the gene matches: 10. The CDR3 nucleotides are TGCGCCAGCAGCCCCGGACTAGCGGGGTACCCCGACTACGAGCAGTACTTC. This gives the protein CASSPGLAGYPDYEQYF.

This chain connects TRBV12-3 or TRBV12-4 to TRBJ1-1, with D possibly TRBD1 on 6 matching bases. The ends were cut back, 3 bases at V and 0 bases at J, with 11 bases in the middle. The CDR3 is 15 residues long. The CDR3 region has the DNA TGTGCCAGCAGTTTTGCAGGGGCGATGAACACTGAAGCTTTCTTT. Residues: CASSFAGAMNTEAFF.

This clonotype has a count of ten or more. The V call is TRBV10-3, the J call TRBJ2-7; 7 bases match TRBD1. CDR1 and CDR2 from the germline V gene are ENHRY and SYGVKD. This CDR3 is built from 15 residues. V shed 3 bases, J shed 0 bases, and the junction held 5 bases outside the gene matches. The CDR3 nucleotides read TGTGCCATCAGTGATTCAGGGGGTCCCTCCTACGAGCAGTACTTC. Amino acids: CAISDSGGPSYEQYF.

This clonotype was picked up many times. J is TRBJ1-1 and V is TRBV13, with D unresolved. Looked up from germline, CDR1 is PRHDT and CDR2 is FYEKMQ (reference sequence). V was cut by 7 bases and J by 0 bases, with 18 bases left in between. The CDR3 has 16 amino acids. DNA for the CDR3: TGTGCCAGCATTACCCGCCGCAGTAAAATGAACACTGAAGCTTTCTTT. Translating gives CASITRRSKMNTEAFF. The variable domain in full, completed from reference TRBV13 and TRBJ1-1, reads AAGVIQSPRHLIKEKRETATLKCYPIPRHDTVYWYQQGPGQDPQFLISFYEKMQSDKGSIPDRFSAQQFSDYHSELNMSSLELGDSALYFCASITRRSKMNTEAFFGQGTRLTVV.

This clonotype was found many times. The CDR3 here is CASSPPMGTDTQYF. Written as DNA, the CDR3 is TGTGCCAGCTCACCTCCTATGGGCACAGATACGCAGTATTTT. V and J are TRBV18 and TRBJ2-3; no clear D gene. V lost 3 bases and J lost 1, with 8 bases in between. Per the germline V gene, CDR1 is KGHSH and CDR2 is LQKENI. CDR3 length equals 14 residues.